These T cell receptor beta chains were read from a single sample in a study of T-cell memory formation after mild COVID-19. Each CDR3 protein gets one entry after TCRdb re-called the 5' RACE reads with MiXCR. The sample includes about 560,000 distinct CDR3 sequences, around 16% of them seen just once. Sequenced: PBMCs or a T cell subset sorted from them (not recorded which). Source of these receptors: an adult woman who had mild COVID-19 (a few samples of this study predate the infection). Cell type and time point are not known. Each CDR3 is given with its conserved first and last residue. D genes are given only for firm matches. Rows give clone size only sometimes, using once, few, many, or a class for an expanded clone.

j_call: TRBJ2-7; v_call: TRBV29-1; clone_size: .; d_call: .; cdr3_aa: CSVELTDYEQYF; cdr3_nt: TGCAGCGTTGAATTGACGGACTACGAGCAGTACTTC
j_call: TRBJ2-1; v_call: TRBV6-2/TRBV6-3; clone_size: .; d_call: TRBD2; cdr3_aa: CASSSLTGTSGSTRQFF; cdr3_nt: TGTGCCAGCAGTTCGTTAACCGGGACTAGCGGGAGTACAAGGCAGTTCTTC
j_call: TRBJ2-1; v_call: TRBV20-1; clone_size: .; d_call: .; cdr3_aa: CSASDGGETNEQFF; cdr3_nt: TGCAGTGCTAGTGACGGCGGGGAGACCAATGAGCAGTTCTTC
j_call: TRBJ1-1; v_call: TRBV7-8; clone_size: few; d_call: .; cdr3_aa: CASSLGLYQSPTEAFF; cdr3_nt: TGTGCCAGCAGCTTAGGGCTTTATCAGAGTCCCACTGAAGCTTTCTTT
j_call: TRBJ1-6; v_call: TRBV4-3; clone_size: few; d_call: .; cdr3_aa: CASSQDGQGNSPLHF; cdr3_nt: TGCGCCAGCAGCCAAGATGGTCAGGGTAATTCACCCCTCCACTTT
j_call: TRBJ1-2; v_call: TRBV20-1; clone_size: .; d_call: .; cdr3_aa: CSGRQNYGYTF; cdr3_nt: TGCAGTGGCCGGCAGAACTATGGCTACACCTTC
j_call: TRBJ2-1; v_call: TRBV7-3; clone_size: .; d_call: .; cdr3_aa: CASSLFGGREQFF; cdr3_nt: TGTGCCAGCAGCTTATTTGGGGGGCGTGAGCAGTTCTTC
j_call: TRBJ1-1; v_call: TRBV24-1; clone_size: few; d_call: .; cdr3_aa: CATSDLRGTEAFF; cdr3_nt: TGTGCCACCAGTGATTTACGAGGCACTGAAGCTTTCTTT
j_call: TRBJ1-6; v_call: TRBV7-2; clone_size: few; d_call: TRBD1; cdr3_aa: CASSLVGQVNSPLHF; cdr3_nt: TGTGCCAGCAGCTTAGTGGGACAGGTTAATTCACCCCTCCACTTT
j_call: TRBJ2-1; v_call: TRBV24-1; clone_size: few; d_call: .; cdr3_aa: CATSDLPGRTLYNEQFF; cdr3_nt: TGTGCCACCAGTGATCTCCCCGGCAGGACGCTATACAATGAGCAGTTCTTC
j_call: TRBJ1-2; v_call: TRBV19; clone_size: few; d_call: TRBD1; cdr3_aa: CASRGQGHNYGYTF; cdr3_nt: TGTGCCAGTAGAGGACAGGGGCATAACTATGGCTACACCTTC
j_call: TRBJ1-5; v_call: TRBV12-3/TRBV12-4; clone_size: .; d_call: .; cdr3_aa: CASSYRHLLPQHF; cdr3_nt: TGTGCCAGCAGTTACAGGCATCTTTTGCCCCAGCATTTT
j_call: TRBJ2-5; v_call: TRBV5-4; clone_size: few; d_call: .; cdr3_aa: CASSSSGPQETQYF; cdr3_nt: TGTGCCAGCAGCTCGTCGGGACCCCAAGAGACCCAGTACTTC
j_call: TRBJ2-7; v_call: TRBV20-1; clone_size: many; d_call: TRBD2; cdr3_aa: CSAPGLAASYEQYF; cdr3_nt: TGCAGTGCTCCCGGACTAGCGGCATCCTACGAGCAGTACTTC
j_call: TRBJ2-7; v_call: TRBV3-1; clone_size: .; d_call: TRBD2; cdr3_aa: CASRRLAGDGEQYF; cdr3_nt: TGTGCCAGCAGGCGACTAGCGGGAGACGGGGAGCAGTACTTC
j_call: TRBJ2-1; v_call: TRBV29-1; clone_size: few; d_call: .; cdr3_aa: CSVVDSSYNEQFF; cdr3_nt: TGCAGCGTTGTCGACAGCTCCTACAATGAGCAGTTCTTC
j_call: TRBJ2-3; v_call: TRBV10-3; clone_size: few; d_call: TRBD2; cdr3_aa: CATQTSGEGDTQYF; cdr3_nt: TGTGCCACCCAGACTAGCGGGGAGGGAGATACGCAGTATTTT
j_call: TRBJ2-7; v_call: TRBV5-1; clone_size: few; d_call: .; cdr3_aa: CASSPHYRESYEQYF; cdr3_nt: TGCGCCAGCAGCCCTCATTACAGGGAGTCCTACGAGCAGTACTTC
j_call: TRBJ2-5; v_call: TRBV7-2; clone_size: .; d_call: TRBD2; cdr3_aa: CASMKREGPETQYF; cdr3_nt: TGTGCCAGCATGAAGCGGGAGGGCCCGGAGACCCAGTACTTC
j_call: TRBJ2-3; v_call: TRBV18; clone_size: .; d_call: TRBD2; cdr3_aa: CASSELAGDIDTQYF; cdr3_nt: TGTGCCAGCTCAGAACTAGCGGGAGATATAGATACGCAGTATTTT
j_call: TRBJ1-2; v_call: TRBV5-1; clone_size: few; d_call: .; cdr3_aa: CASRFVAGDYGYTF; cdr3_nt: TGCGCCAGCAGATTCGTGGCGGGAGACTATGGCTACACCTTC
j_call: TRBJ2-1; v_call: TRBV7-2; clone_size: .; d_call: .; cdr3_aa: CASSPMLQGDYNEQFF; cdr3_nt: TGTGCCAGCAGCCCTATGTTGCAGGGAGACTACAATGAGCAGTTCTTC
j_call: TRBJ2-3; v_call: TRBV12-3/TRBV12-4; clone_size: many; d_call: .; cdr3_aa: CASSLYSSLTDTQYF; cdr3_nt: TGTGCCAGCAGTTTATACTCTTCACTCACAGATACGCAGTATTTT
j_call: TRBJ2-2; v_call: TRBV6-5; clone_size: .; d_call: TRBD2; cdr3_aa: CASSPLAGVSTGELFF; cdr3_nt: TGTGCCAGCAGCCCACTAGCGGGGGTGAGCACCGGGGAGCTGTTTTTT
j_call: TRBJ2-7; v_call: TRBV20-1; clone_size: few; d_call: .; cdr3_aa: CSARAPLTADSYEQYF; cdr3_nt: TGCAGTGCTAGAGCCCCCCTGACAGCGGACTCCTACGAGCAGTACTTC
j_call: TRBJ2-1; v_call: TRBV9; clone_size: few; d_call: TRBD2; cdr3_aa: CASSVDSGDEQFF; cdr3_nt: TGTGCCAGCAGCGTAGATAGCGGGGATGAGCAGTTCTTC
j_call: TRBJ2-3; v_call: TRBV7-9; clone_size: few; d_call: .; cdr3_aa: CASSYRVADTQYF; cdr3_nt: TGTGCCAGCAGCTACCGGGTCGCAGATACGCAGTATTTT
j_call: TRBJ2-2; v_call: TRBV6-5; clone_size: .; d_call: .; cdr3_aa: CASSYASADGELFF; cdr3_nt: TGTGCCAGCAGTTACGCGTCGGCTGACGGGGAGCTGTTTTTT
j_call: TRBJ2-3; v_call: TRBV7-9; clone_size: .; d_call: .; cdr3_aa: CASSFGSLSTDTQYF; cdr3_nt: TGTGCCAGCAGCTTTGGCAGCCTAAGCACAGATACGCAGTATTTT
j_call: TRBJ2-1; v_call: TRBV30; clone_size: few; d_call: TRBD2; cdr3_aa: CAWSVQVPSGGARNEQFF; cdr3_nt: TGTGCCTGGAGTGTACAAGTCCCTAGCGGGGGGGCCAGGAATGAGCAGTTCTTC
j_call: TRBJ2-5; v_call: TRBV5-1; clone_size: .; d_call: .; cdr3_aa: CASYESHRSGETQYF; cdr3_nt: TGCGCCAGCTACGAATCACACAGGTCAGGGGAGACCCAGTACTTC
j_call: TRBJ2-3; v_call: TRBV5-4; clone_size: few; d_call: TRBD2; cdr3_aa: CASSSLLGEGETQYF; cdr3_nt: TGTGCCAGCAGCTCACTACTAGGGGAGGGTGAGACGCAGTATTTT
j_call: TRBJ1-3; v_call: TRBV5-1; clone_size: .; d_call: TRBD1; cdr3_aa: CASRRTGDLATGNTIYF; cdr3_nt: TGCGCCAGCAGACGGACAGGGGATTTGGCAACTGGAAACACCATATATTTT
j_call: TRBJ1-1; v_call: TRBV7-9; clone_size: few; d_call: .; cdr3_aa: CASSLLSDKPEAFF; cdr3_nt: TGTGCCAGCAGCTTATTAAGCGACAAACCCGAAGCTTTCTTT